These T cell receptor beta chains were read from a single sample in a study of blood T cells in healthy people across ages. TCRdb called the 5' RACE reads again in MiXCR, with one record for every CDR3 protein. Among over 500,000 distinct CDR3 sequences listed, roughly a quarter were seen once. These data were also filed under a second study, of T cells of mothers and their children.

The sequencing sample was made of blood. Receptor source: a boy younger than 10 in good health. Each CDR3 is given without its conserved first and last residue. The D gene is left open where the match is weak. Clone sizes are given selectively: once, few, many, or a class where the clone is expanded.

V gene: TRBV6-5
J gene: TRBJ2-5
clone size: few
D gene: NA
CDR3 protein: ASNPTGKETQY

V gene: TRBV12-3/TRBV12-4
J gene: TRBJ1-2
clone size: NA
D gene: NA
CDR3 protein: ASSFTRGVGYGYT

V gene: TRBV28
J gene: TRBJ2-7
clone size: NA
D gene: TRBD1
CDR3 protein: ANSTFGKNSPDRATPYEQY

V gene: TRBV20-1
J gene: TRBJ1-5
clone size: NA
D gene: NA
CDR3 protein: SATSGGSLSNQPQH

V gene: TRBV5-1
J gene: TRBJ2-4
clone size: few
D gene: NA
CDR3 protein: ASSRAGTQGDIQY

V gene: TRBV7-8
J gene: TRBJ2-7
clone size: few
D gene: TRBD2
CDR3 protein: ASSLGTSGKTYEQY

V gene: TRBV5-1
J gene: TRBJ2-5
clone size: few
D gene: TRBD2
CDR3 protein: ASSQSLWRGGQETQY

V gene: TRBV14
J gene: TRBJ2-4
clone size: NA
D gene: TRBD1
CDR3 protein: ASSRSGGEGDIQY

V gene: TRBV15
J gene: TRBJ1-2
clone size: NA
D gene: NA
CDR3 protein: ATSSRGGRDYGYT

V gene: TRBV7-9
J gene: TRBJ1-3
clone size: NA
D gene: NA
CDR3 protein: ASERSSSGNTIY

V gene: TRBV11-2
J gene: TRBJ1-3
clone size: NA
D gene: NA
CDR3 protein: ASSTQRAGNTIY

V gene: TRBV2
J gene: TRBJ2-1
clone size: few
D gene: NA
CDR3 protein: ASRLFSYNEQF

V gene: TRBV18
J gene: TRBJ1-1
clone size: many
D gene: NA
CDR3 protein: ASSRDRGTEAF

V gene: TRBV4-3
J gene: TRBJ2-7
clone size: NA
D gene: NA
CDR3 protein: ASSQDRWSSYEQY

V gene: TRBV25-1
J gene: NA
clone size: few
D gene: NA
CDR3 protein: ASSDGFEGIDEQF

V gene: TRBV7-9
J gene: NA
clone size: few
D gene: TRBD1
CDR3 protein: ASSQQGSSYEQY

V gene: TRBV20-1
J gene: TRBJ2-5
clone size: NA
D gene: NA
CDR3 protein: SASTPWQSEETQY

V gene: TRBV20-1
J gene: TRBJ2-1
clone size: many
D gene: NA
CDR3 protein: SARRSLYNEQF

V gene: TRBV7-9
J gene: TRBJ2-1
clone size: NA
D gene: TRBD2
CDR3 protein: ASSLGLAGPGNEQF

V gene: TRBV4-3
J gene: TRBJ1-4
clone size: NA
D gene: TRBD1
CDR3 protein: ASSQAEFGTDNEKLF

V gene: TRBV18
J gene: TRBJ2-1
clone size: few
D gene: NA
CDR3 protein: ASSPRREYEQF

V gene: TRBV6-5
J gene: NA
clone size: NA
D gene: TRBD1
CDR3 protein: ATQSGTGNEQY

V gene: TRBV5-4
J gene: TRBJ2-6
clone size: few
D gene: NA
CDR3 protein: ASRAAYSGANVLT

V gene: TRBV27
J gene: TRBJ1-4
clone size: NA
D gene: TRBD1
CDR3 protein: ASSPTGATNEKLF

V gene: TRBV10-3
J gene: TRBJ2-7
clone size: NA
D gene: TRBD1
CDR3 protein: AIRPLLGGHEQY

V gene: TRBV20-1
J gene: NA
clone size: few
D gene: NA
CDR3 protein: SARDPGGSYEQY

V gene: TRBV29-1
J gene: TRBJ1-1
clone size: NA
D gene: TRBD1
CDR3 protein: SVKTGEAF

V gene: TRBV12-5
J gene: TRBJ1-2
clone size: NA
D gene: TRBD1
CDR3 protein: ASGLGTGANYGYT

V gene: TRBV13
J gene: TRBJ2-4
clone size: NA
D gene: NA
CDR3 protein: ASSLTAQGDFSAKNIQY

V gene: TRBV4-3
J gene: TRBJ1-2
clone size: few
D gene: NA
CDR3 protein: ASSQDWKGSYGYT

V gene: TRBV19
J gene: TRBJ2-1
clone size: NA
D gene: TRBD2
CDR3 protein: ASSTSGGALSLF

V gene: TRBV5-1
J gene: TRBJ2-5
clone size: NA
D gene: TRBD2
CDR3 protein: ASKLAGGPETQY

V gene: TRBV15
J gene: TRBJ2-7
clone size: NA
D gene: NA
CDR3 protein: ATSSRRGNEQY

V gene: TRBV7-9
J gene: TRBJ1-1
clone size: NA
D gene: NA
CDR3 protein: ASRLNRNTEAF

V gene: TRBV3-1
J gene: TRBJ2-1
clone size: NA
D gene: NA
CDR3 protein: ASSQEFPPHARYNEQF

V gene: TRBV19
J gene: TRBJ1-5
clone size: NA
D gene: NA
CDR3 protein: ASSIGGPNQPQH

V gene: TRBV7-8
J gene: TRBJ2-3
clone size: few
D gene: TRBD1
CDR3 protein: ASSSPGTGGGTDTQY